This TCR beta chain was found in a study of blood T cells in healthy people across ages. Germline V lookup: CDR1 GTSNPN, CDR2 SVGIG (reference sequence). CDR3 length: 14 amino acids. V lost 2 bases and J lost 2; bases outside the gene matches: 6. This clonotype was detected once. Primed by a sample-barcoded 5' primer and a J-beta primer mix, a second PCR proceeded for roughly 7 to 12 cycles. Tags on each cDNA molecule came from a template-switch adaptor with 12 random nucleotides. One entry per CDR3 protein results from TCRdb running MiXCR on the 5' RACE reads. Among 1.5 million to 1.8 million distinct CDR3 sequences listed, about 45% were seen once. Ranging in age from roughly 6 to 90, the donors were healthy Caucasian individuals from Russia. Samples each had at least 5 micrograms of total RNA extracted.

Sequencing was carried out using blood. This chain joins TRBV30 and TRBJ2-7, with TRBD1 identical over 7 bases. This TCR was sampled from a woman under 30 in good health. The CDR3 here is CAWSSQGGPYEQYF. As DNA, the CDR3 is TGTGCCTGGAGTTCTCAAGGGGGCCCCTACGAGCAGTACTTC.